Detailed here is one T cell receptor beta chain. This clone's antigen is unknown. Base quality data are lacking; no much larger clone is found one base away. The CDR3 regions of human TCRbeta chains were analyzed by immunosequencing. Per the authors' processing: TCRs in the repertoires were matched against a reference library of SARS-CoV-2-specific TCRs that had been generated with the MIRA antigen-specificity platform. Breadth was defined as the fraction of unique TCRs that were SARS-CoV-2-associated. Depth was defined as the fraction of total T cells that were SARS-CoV-2-associated. Using the MIRA data, every spike-specific TCR was mapped to the spike region that the TCR reacted to and assigned to either a CD4 or a CD8 class. Log10-transformed breadth and depth values were compared by one-way ANOVA with Sidak's multiple comparisons tests. The immuneACCESS repertoire file appears here via TCRdb, limited to in-frame rearrangements. These files lack a portion of the clones; in checked studies, under half of the deficit traces to unresolved V genes, and the cause of the others is not known. D and trimming were read from the DNA, whereas the V and J calls and clone size are those reported in that table. In this sample the table shows around 130,000 clones, more than 85% of which occur a single time. The ten biggest clones cover 2.8% of the sample.

Per the publication, the time point label means: baseline before first vaccination. Vaccinee samples were obtained from the UK trials COV001 and COV002, which included a single-blind randomized controlled phase 2/3 trial of AZD1222 (ChAdOx1 nCoV-19) in healthy adults. Trial participant PBMC samples were collected at day 0 and day 28 after the second dose for TCRbeta chain sequencing. This specimen comes from a study of T cell responses to AZD1222 COVID-19 vaccine (dated by TCRdb to the early 2020s). In terms of the full investigation: AZD1222 recipients given second doses at about 4 weeks or at about 12 weeks were pooled, since spike-specific TCR depth and breadth were not found to differ between the two schedules. Trial participants were enrolled by age into subgroups of 18-55, 56-69 and 70-plus years, and about 150, 27 and 61 TCR-sequenced participants, respectively, were included in these subgroups. A total of 233 trial participants underwent TCR sequencing, of whom 207 had received two doses of AZD1222 and 26 had received two doses of the MenACWY control vaccine.

The research as a whole found: Participants were mostly white British, with more females than males. The authors suggested clonal diversity may have been underestimated. Because no day 14 peak-response samples were available, repertoires were characterized only after the peak T cell response. The 56-69-year group was small, and its depth increase did not reach significance, likely because of low power. Epitopes outside the regions mutated in the B.1.351 and B.1.1.7 variants were reportedly recognized by nearly half of the unique spike-specific TCRs. Spike-specific TCR breadth and depth rose significantly after two AZD1222 doses compared with day 0 and with MenACWY recipients. The vaccine-associated CD4 TCRs covered the entire spike protein, and the dominant responses fell in regions 160-218 and 743-854. Conclusions about previously exposed vaccinees are limited because only five to seven AZD1222 recipients were SARS-CoV-2 seropositive at baseline.

The CDR3 has 16 amino acids, counting the end cysteine and phenylalanine. The entry retains the CDR3 DNA only, 48 bases that are in frame from base 1. CDR1 and CDR2, looked up from the germline V gene, are SGHAT and FQNNGV. Trimming costs V 4 bases and J 1 base, and their ends lie 16 bases apart. This sequence originates from an adult in good health. The sequence is built from TRBV11-2 and TRBJ1-1; too little of a D gene remains to name it. Sequencing used peripheral blood, obtained on day 0 of AZD1222 vaccination. The CDR3 amino acid sequence is: CASSSPGGDQNTEAFF. The DNA sequence is given as TGTGCCAGCAGCTCGCCGGGAGGCGACCAGAACACTGAAGCTTTCTTT.